A selection of T cell receptor beta chains follows, all from one sample in a study of regulatory T cells in long-lasting Graves disease. Using its own MiXCR run on the multiplex PCR reads, TCRdb lists one record per CDR3 protein. Of around 480,000 distinct CDR3 sequences listed, roughly a sixth are singletons. The data also belong to a second study, concerning T cells in Graves' hyperthyroidism and ophthalmopathy.

The sample here was peripheral blood mononuclear cells (PBMCs), taken at new diagnosis, from a patient treated with antithyroid drugs. The source of these receptors is a woman aged 35-65 years with Graves disease. Each CDR3 is given with its conserved first and last residue. The order of the fields is D gene, V gene, CDR3 length, J gene, clone size, CDR3 DNA, CDR3 protein. A D gene is named only where the DNA matches it firmly. Clone size is given for some rows only: seen once, a few or many times, or a class if the clone is expanded.

>.|TRBV5-6|12|TRBJ2-4|many
TGTGCCAGCAGCTCCGCGGGAAGCATTCAGTACTTC
CASSSAGSIQYF
>TRBD2|TRBV3-1|16|TRBJ2-1|many
TGTGCCAGCAGCCAAGATGTCAGCGGGGACTACAATGAGCAGTTCTTC
CASSQDVSGDYNEQFF
>.|TRBV5-1|15|TRBJ2-2|many
TGCGCCAGCAGCGATTCCACAGGGAACACCGGGGAGCTGTTTTTT
CASSDSTGNTGELFF
>.|TRBV20-1|15|TRBJ1-4|few
TGCAGTGCCCCCTTCCCGGGGCCCACTAATGAAAAACTGTTTTTT
CSAPFPGPTNEKLFF
>.|TRBV4-1|16|TRBJ2-3|.
TGCGCCAGCGGAAACGGGGGGCCGGTGGGGACAGATACGCAGTATTTT
CASGNGGPVGTDTQYF
>.|TRBV27|18|TRBJ2-2|few
TGTGCCAGCAGTGCCATCACTCTGACAGGTGCGAACACCGGGGAGCTGTTTTTT
CASSAITLTGANTGELFF
>.|TRBV7-3|17|TRBJ1-4|.
TGTGCCAGCAGCTTAGGGAAGGGCCTAAACCCTCATGAAAAACTGTTTTTT
CASSLGKGLNPHEKLFF
>.|TRBV12-3/TRBV12-4|14|TRBJ1-5|few
TGTGCCAGCAGCCCAGGCCAATTAAATCAGCCCCAGCATTTT
CASSPGQLNQPQHF
>.|TRBV3-1|17|TRBJ2-3|.
TGTGCCAGCAGCCAAGATCGCCTTTGGGGGAGCACAGATACGCAGTATTTT
CASSQDRLWGSTDTQYF
>TRBD1|TRBV18|14|TRBJ1-5|many
TGTGCCAGCTCACCAGACAGGGTGAATCAGCCCCAGCATTTT
CASSPDRVNQPQHF
>TRBD1|TRBV27|15|TRBJ2-2|many
TGTGCCAGCAGACAGACAGGGCCGGGCACCGGGGAGCTGTTTTTT
CASRQTGPGTGELFF
>.|TRBV28|14|TRBJ1-1|.
TGTGCCAGCAGTTTAGAGGGATCCTACACTGAAGCTTTCTTT
CASSLEGSYTEAFF
>TRBD1|TRBV5-4|15|TRBJ2-5|many
TGTGCCAGCAGCGCGGACAGGGGGAATTCGGAGACCCAGTACTTC
CASSADRGNSETQYF
>.|TRBV6-1|13|TRBJ2-7|few
TGTGCCAGCACTCGGGACGGCACCTACGAGCAGTACTTC
CASTRDGTYEQYF
>.|TRBV7-9|13|TRBJ1-3|few
TGTGCCAGCAGCCCAGACCCGGTGGACACCATATATTTT
CASSPDPVDTIYF
>.|TRBV3-1|18|TRBJ2-6|.
TGTGCCAGCAGCCAAGCGTGGGCAGCTGACTCTGGGGCCAACGTCCTGACTTTC
CASSQAWAADSGANVLTF